This T cell receptor (beta chain) is from a study of shared clonotypes between healthy human individuals. Naivety among CD8 cells was defined by CD45RO negativity and positive CCR7 selection, thereby excluding terminally differentiated effector memory CD45RA+ cells. TCRdb's copy holds only in-frame clones and misses some; the assay was immunoSEQ multiplex PCR. The data hold more than 2 million clones, with just over 90% observed a single time. Germline V CDR1 and CDR2: SGHTA, FQGNSA. The CDR3 loop spans 15 amino acids. Trimming cost V 1 base and J 1 base; bases outside gene matches: 3. Turning to this clone: Its specificity is unknown.

Broader study findings: Naive CD4 clonotypes overlapped across a handful of donors at 4.5% to 5.5%. Deeper or shallower sequencing was expected to change how clonotypes are shared among donors.

The clonotype comes from a young man in good health. Some clones in this sample may be carry-over from other donors' samples. Sequencing was carried out using naive CD8+ T cells from PBMCs. The rearrangement uses TRBV7-2 and TRBJ2-5, with 7 bases lining up with TRBD2. The CDR3, as DNA: TGTGCCAGCAGCTTAGAACTAGCGCGCCAAGAGACCCAGTACTTC. It translates to CASSLELARQETQYF.